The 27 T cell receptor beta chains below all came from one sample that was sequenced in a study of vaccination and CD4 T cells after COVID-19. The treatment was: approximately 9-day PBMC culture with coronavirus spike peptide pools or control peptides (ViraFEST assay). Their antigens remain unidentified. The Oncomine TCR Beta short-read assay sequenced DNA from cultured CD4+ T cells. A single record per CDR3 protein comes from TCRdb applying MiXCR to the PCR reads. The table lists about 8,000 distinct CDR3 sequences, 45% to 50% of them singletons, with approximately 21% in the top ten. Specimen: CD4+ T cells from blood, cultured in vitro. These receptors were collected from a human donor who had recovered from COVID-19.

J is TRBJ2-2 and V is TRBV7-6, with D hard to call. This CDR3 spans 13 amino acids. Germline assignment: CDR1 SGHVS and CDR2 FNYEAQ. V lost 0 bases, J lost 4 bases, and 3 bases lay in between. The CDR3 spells CASSLAATGELFF. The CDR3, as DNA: TGTGCCAGCAGCTTAGCTGCCACCGGGGAGCTGTTTTTT.

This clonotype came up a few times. This CDR3 is CASSLGSSRLAFF. The CDR3 bases are TGTGCCAGCAGCTTAGGGTCCTCTAGGCTGGCTTTCTTT. The chain links TRBV7-9 to TRBJ1-1, with D unclear. CDR1 and CDR2 (germline): SEHNR, FQNEAQ (reference sequence). The CDR3 is made up of 13 amino acids. The V end lost 1 base, the J end lost 11 bases, and 14 bases lay between the germline ends.

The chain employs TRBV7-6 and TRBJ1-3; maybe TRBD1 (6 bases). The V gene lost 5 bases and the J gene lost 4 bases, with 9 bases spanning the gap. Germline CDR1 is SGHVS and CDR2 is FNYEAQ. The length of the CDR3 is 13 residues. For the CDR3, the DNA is TGTGCCAGCAGCCTCGGACAGGGAAACACCATATATTTT. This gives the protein CASSLGQGNTIYF.

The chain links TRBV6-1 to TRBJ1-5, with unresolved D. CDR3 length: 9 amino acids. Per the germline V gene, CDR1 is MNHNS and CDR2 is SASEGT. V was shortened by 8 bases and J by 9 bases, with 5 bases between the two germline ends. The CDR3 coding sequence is TGTGCCAGCGGCTGGCCCCAGCATTTT. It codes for CASGWPQHF.

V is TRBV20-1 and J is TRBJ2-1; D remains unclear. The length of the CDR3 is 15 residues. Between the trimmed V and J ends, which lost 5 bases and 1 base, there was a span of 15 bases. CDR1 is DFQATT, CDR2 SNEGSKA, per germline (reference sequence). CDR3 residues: CSAHRAGLSYNEQFF. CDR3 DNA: TGCAGTGCTCACCGGGCCGGGCTGTCCTACAATGAGCAGTTCTTC.

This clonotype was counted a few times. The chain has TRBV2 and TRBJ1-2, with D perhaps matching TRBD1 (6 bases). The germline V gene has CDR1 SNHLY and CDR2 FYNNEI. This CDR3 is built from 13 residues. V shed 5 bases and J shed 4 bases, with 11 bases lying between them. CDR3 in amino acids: CASSLQGGYGYTF. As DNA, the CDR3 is TGTGCCAGCAGTTTACAGGGTGGCTATGGCTACACCTTC.

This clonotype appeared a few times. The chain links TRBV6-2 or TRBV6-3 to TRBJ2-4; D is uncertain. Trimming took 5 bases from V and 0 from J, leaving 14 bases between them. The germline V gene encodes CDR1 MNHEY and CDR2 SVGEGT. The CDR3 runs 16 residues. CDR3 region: CASSTIRHSAKNIQYF. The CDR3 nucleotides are TGTGCCAGCAGTACGATCCGACACTCAGCCAAAAACATTCAGTACTTC.

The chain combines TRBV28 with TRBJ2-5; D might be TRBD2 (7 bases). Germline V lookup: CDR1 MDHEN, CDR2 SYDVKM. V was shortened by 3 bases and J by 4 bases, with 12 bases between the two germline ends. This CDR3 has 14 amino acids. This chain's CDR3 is CASSFRGGAETQYF. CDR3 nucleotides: TGTGCCAGCAGTTTTAGAGGGGGGGCAGAGACCCAGTACTTC.

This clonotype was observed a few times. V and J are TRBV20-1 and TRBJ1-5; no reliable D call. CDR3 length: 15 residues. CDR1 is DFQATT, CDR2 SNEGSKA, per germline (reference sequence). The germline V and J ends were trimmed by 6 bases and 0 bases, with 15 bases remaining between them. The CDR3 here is CSAGRAIYSNQPQHF. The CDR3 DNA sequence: TGCAGTGCCGGGCGGGCAATCTATAGCAATCAGCCCCAGCATTTT.

The CDR3 region is CASITQGARGQPQHF. CDR3 nucleotide sequence: TGTGCCAGCATCACACAGGGGGCGCGGGGTCAGCCCCAGCATTTT. The rearrangement uses TRBV28 and TRBJ1-5, with 9 nucleotides matching TRBD1. V shed 7 bases and J 6 bases; nucleotides not matched to a gene: 10. This CDR3 has 15 amino acids. Looked up from germline, CDR1 is MDHEN and CDR2 is SYDVKM.

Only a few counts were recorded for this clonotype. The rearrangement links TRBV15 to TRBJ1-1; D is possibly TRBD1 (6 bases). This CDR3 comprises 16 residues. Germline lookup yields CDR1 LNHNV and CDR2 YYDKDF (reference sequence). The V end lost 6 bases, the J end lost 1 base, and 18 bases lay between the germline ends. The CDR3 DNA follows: TGTGCCACCAGGAACCTGATTTGGGGGGCGAACACTGAAGCTTTCTTT. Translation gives CATRNLIWGANTEAFF.

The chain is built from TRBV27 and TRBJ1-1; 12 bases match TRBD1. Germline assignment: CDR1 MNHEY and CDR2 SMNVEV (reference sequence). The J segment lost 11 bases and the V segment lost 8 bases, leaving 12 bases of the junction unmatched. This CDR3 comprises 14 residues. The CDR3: CASGPGQGAMGAFF. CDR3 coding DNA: TGTGCCAGCGGACCGGGACAGGGGGCGATGGGGGCTTTCTTT.

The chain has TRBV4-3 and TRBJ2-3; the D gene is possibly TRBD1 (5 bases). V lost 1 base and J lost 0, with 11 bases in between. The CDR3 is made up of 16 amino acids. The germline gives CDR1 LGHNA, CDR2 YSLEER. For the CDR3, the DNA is TGCGCCAGCAGCCAAGTGACAGCGTCGAGCACAGATACGCAGTATTTT. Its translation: CASSQVTASSTDTQYF.

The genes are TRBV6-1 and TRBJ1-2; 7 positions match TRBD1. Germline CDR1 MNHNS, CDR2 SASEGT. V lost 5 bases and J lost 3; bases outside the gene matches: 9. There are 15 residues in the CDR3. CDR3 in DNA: TGTGCCAGCAGTATCCGGACAGGTCCTTACTATGGCTACACCTTC. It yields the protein CASSIRTGPYYGYTF.

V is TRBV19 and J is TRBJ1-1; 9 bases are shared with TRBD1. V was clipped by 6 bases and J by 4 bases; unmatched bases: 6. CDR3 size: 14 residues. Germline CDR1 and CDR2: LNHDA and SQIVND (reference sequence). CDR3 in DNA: TGTGCCAGTAGGGTAACAGGGGGCGGCACTGAAGCTTTCTTT. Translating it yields CASRVTGGGTEAFF.

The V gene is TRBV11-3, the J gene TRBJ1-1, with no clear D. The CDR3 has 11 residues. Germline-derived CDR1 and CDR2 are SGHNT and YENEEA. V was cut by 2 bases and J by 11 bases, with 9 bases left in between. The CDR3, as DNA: TGTGCCAGCAGCTTACTCGGGGTGGCTTTCTTT. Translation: CASSLLGVAFF.

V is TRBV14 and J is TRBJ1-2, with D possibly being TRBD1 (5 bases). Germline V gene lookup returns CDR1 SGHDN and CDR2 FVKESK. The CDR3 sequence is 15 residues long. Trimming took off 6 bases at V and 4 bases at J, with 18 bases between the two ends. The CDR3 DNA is TGTGCCAGCAGAGGGGCTGGCCAGGCGAGCTATGGCTACACCTTC. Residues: CASRGAGQASYGYTF. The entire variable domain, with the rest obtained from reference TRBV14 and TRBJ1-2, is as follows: EAGVTQFPSHSVIEKGQTVTLRCDPISGHDNLYWYRRVMGKEIKFLLHFVKESKQDESGMPNNRFLAERTGGTYSTLKVQPAELEDSGVYFCASRGAGQASYGYTFGSGTRLTVV.

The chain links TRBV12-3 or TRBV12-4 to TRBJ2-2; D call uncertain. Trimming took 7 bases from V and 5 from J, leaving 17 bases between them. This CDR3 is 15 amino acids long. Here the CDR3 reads CASTSPIGRTGELFF. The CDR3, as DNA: TGTGCCAGCACCTCTCCCATAGGACGGACCGGGGAGCTGTTTTTT.

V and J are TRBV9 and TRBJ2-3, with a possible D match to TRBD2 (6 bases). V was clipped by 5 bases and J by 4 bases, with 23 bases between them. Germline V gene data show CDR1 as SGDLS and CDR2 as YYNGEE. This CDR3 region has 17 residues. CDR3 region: CASSPSLNGRWSDTQYF. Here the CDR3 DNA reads TGTGCCAGCAGTCCTTCTCTCAACGGGAGATGGTCAGATACGCAGTATTTT.

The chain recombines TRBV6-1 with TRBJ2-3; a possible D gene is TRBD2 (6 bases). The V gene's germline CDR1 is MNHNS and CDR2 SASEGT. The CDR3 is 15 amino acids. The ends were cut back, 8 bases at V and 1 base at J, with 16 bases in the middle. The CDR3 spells CASWGGTMGTDTQYF. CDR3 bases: TGTGCCAGCTGGGGCGGGACGATGGGCACAGATACGCAGTATTTT.

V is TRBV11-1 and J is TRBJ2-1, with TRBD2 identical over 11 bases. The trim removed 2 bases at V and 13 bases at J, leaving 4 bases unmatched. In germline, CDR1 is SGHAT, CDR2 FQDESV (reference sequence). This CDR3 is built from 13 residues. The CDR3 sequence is CASSLLSGGAQFF. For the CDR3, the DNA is TGTGCCAGCAGCTTACTTAGCGGGGGGGCACAGTTCTTC.

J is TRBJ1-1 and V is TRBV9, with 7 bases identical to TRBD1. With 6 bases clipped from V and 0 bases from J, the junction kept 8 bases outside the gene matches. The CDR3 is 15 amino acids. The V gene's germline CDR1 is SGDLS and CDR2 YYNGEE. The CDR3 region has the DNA TGTGCCAGCACCCGACAGGGAAAGGTGAACACTGAAGCTTTCTTT. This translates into CASTRQGKVNTEAFF.

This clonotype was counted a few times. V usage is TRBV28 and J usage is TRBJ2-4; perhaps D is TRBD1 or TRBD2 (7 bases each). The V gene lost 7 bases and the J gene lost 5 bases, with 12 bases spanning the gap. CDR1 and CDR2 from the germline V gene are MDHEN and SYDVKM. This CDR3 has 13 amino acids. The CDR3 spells CASTQGGQNIQYF. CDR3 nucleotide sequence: TGTGCCAGCACCCAGGGGGGGCAAAACATTCAGTACTTC.

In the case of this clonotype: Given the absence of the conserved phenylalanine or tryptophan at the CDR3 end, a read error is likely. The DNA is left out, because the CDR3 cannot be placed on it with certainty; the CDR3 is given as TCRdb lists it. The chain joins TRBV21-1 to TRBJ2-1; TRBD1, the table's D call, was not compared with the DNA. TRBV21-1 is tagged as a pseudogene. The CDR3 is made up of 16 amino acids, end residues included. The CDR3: CASSNMLARSYNEQFS.

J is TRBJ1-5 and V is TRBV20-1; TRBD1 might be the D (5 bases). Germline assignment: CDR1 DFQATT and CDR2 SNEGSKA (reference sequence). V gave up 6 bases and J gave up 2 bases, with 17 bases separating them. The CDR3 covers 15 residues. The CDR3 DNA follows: TGCAGTGCCAGGGACCGAATTATGGGCAATCAGCCCCAGCATTTT. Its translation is CSARDRIMGNQPQHF.

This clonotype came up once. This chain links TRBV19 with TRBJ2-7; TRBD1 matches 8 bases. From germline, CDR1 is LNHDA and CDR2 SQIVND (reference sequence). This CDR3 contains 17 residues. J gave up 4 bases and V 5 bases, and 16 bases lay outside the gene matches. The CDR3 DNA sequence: TGTGCCAGTAGTGCCTCTGGACAGGGCGTGTTTCCTTACGAGCAGTACTTC. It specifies CASSASGQGVFPYEQYF.

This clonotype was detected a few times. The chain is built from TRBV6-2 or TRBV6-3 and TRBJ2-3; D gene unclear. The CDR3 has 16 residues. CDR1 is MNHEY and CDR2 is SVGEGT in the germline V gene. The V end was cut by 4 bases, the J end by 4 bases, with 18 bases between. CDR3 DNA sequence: TGTGCCAGCAGTTCCCCCTCGGGTGGGCGCCCAGATACGCAGTATTTT. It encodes CASSSPSGGRPDTQYF.